This T cell receptor (beta chain) appears in the sequencing data of a study of early T cells in non-severe SARS-CoV-2 infection. Study-level background: Whole-blood bulk RNA, unsorted, was sequenced, and chains were unpaired. Regarding the study as a whole: VDJdb-based matching was biased toward anti-spike CD8 responses and missed private and CD4 specificities.

Individual cDNA molecules carried attached unique molecular identifiers. TCRdb called the 5' RACE reads again in MiXCR, with one record for every CDR3 protein. The top ten hold approximately 5.6% of the sample, which has about 46,000 distinct CDR3 sequences, over 5% seen once. As for this clonotype: Its matching antigen is unknown.

The V gene's germline CDR1 is MDHEN and CDR2 SYDVKM. Trimming stripped 6 bases from V and 9 bases from J, with 15 bases between. The CDR3 has 13 amino acids. The V gene is TRBV28, the J gene TRBJ2-1; D is perhaps TRBD2 (5 bases). The sample consisted of whole blood, taken at baseline. The source is an adult who was a healthcare worker with PCR-confirmed SARS-CoV-2 infection or an uninfected control (not recorded which). The CDR3 region has the DNA TGTGCCAGCAGCCCCACGAGGGCGGGTGAGCAGTTCTTC. Its protein is CASSPTRAGEQFF.